This entry concerns a single T cell receptor beta chain. Its antigen is not known. This table comes from immunoSEQ multiplex PCR, and its TCRdb copy is limited to in-frame clones, with some not included. This table has hundreds of thousands of clones, roughly 96% appearing once. The data originate from a study of shared clonotypes between healthy human individuals. General study points: Despite large depth, rarefaction showed incomplete sorted-subset sequencing.

The CDR3 is made up of 15 amino acids. V was pared by 0 bases and J by 4 bases, with 13 bases between. The germline CDR1 and CDR2 sequences are MNHEY and SVGAGI. The sample taken for sequencing was memory CD8+ T cells sorted from blood. Indicated subset: CD45RO+ cells pooled with CCR7-negative TemRA cells. The rearrangement links TRBV6-5 to TRBJ2-7, with D perhaps matching TRBD2 (6 bases). The TCR comes from a man aged 25-45 years in good health. The CDR3 region is CASSYSDGRAYEQYF. DNA for the CDR3: TGTGCCAGCAGTTACTCGGACGGGAGAGCTTACGAGCAGTACTTC.